This T cell receptor beta chain was profiled in a study of blood T cells in healthy people across ages. Background on the study: Capture by template switching was about one barcoded beta molecule per two T cells.

Overall study findings and caveats: Diversity estimates from one million T cells were considered underestimates. It was the long-lived donors that had more naive CD4+ cells and higher diversity than aged donors.

Germline CDR1 SQVTM, CDR2 ANQGSEA. CDR3 length: 13 amino acids. Trimming at V came to 6 bases and at J to 6 bases, leaving 11 bases not matched to a gene. PCR was performed a second time for about 7 to 12 cycles using a sample-barcoded 5' primer and a J-beta primer mix. MiXCR, run by TCRdb on the 5' RACE reads, gives a single entry per CDR3 protein. The data hold about 1.7 million distinct CDR3 sequences, with approximately 28% observed a single time. This clonotype was observed at least ten times. The antigen is undetermined. The rearrangement joins TRBV29-1 to TRBJ2-7, with 7 bases that match TRBD1. The sequence was obtained from a woman aged 25-40 years in good health. The sample taken for sequencing was blood. The CDR3 sequence: CSVVTGPSGEQYF. The DNA for the CDR3 is TGCAGCGTGGTGACAGGGCCTTCCGGCGAGCAGTACTTC.